This is a list of T cell receptor beta chains from one sample in a study of cytomegalovirus exposure and HLA in healthy donors. The assay was immunoSEQ multiplex PCR, and TCRdb's table has in-frame clones only and misses some. Among tens of thousands of clones listed, 80% were seen once. The sample taken for sequencing was PBMCs. These receptors came from a woman in her 50s in good health and CMV-seropositive. Both conserved end residues are part of each CDR3. Fields, in order: clone size, V gene, D gene, J gene, CDR3 DNA, CDR3 protein. A D gene is named only where the DNA matches it firmly. Size is stated for part of the rows, as once, few or many counts, or as a class when the clone is expanded.

.	TRBV5-4	.	TRBJ2-7	TGTGCCAGCAGCCGGCCGACAGCCCCTATCGAGCAGTACTTC	CASSRPTAPIEQYF
.	TRBV6-4	.	TRBJ2-6	TGTGCCAGCACGGGGGGCAGACCCTCTGGGGCCAACGTCCTGACTTTC	CASTGGRPSGANVLTF
.	TRBV2	TRBD2	TRBJ2-3	TGTGCCAGCAGCGGACTAGCGGGGGGAGATACGCAGTATTTT	CASSGLAGGDTQYF
.	TRBV30	TRBD1	TRBJ1-6	TGTGCCTGGAGGGAACGACAGGGCCCCGGTTCACCCCTCCACTTT	CAWRERQGPGSPLHF
.	TRBV2	.	TRBJ2-5	TGTGCCAGCCGTTCGGGGGGGACAGAACAAGAGACCCAGTACTTC	CASRSGGTEQETQYF
.	TRBV10-1	.	TRBJ1-4	TGCGCCAGCAGTGTTCCGCGACAGACATATGCAACTAATGAAAAACTGTTTTTT	CASSVPRQTYATNEKLFF
.	TRBV9	.	TRBJ2-7	TGTGCCAGCAGCGTAGAACAGGCTTCCTACGAGCAGTACTTC	CASSVEQASYEQYF
.	TRBV6-5	.	TRBJ2-2	TGTGCCAGCAGTTCGGACAGCGCGAACACCGGGGAGCTGTTTTTT	CASSSDSANTGELFF
.	TRBV15	.	TRBJ2-7	TGTGCCACCAGCAGAGATCCAGCGGTATCCTACGAGCAGTACTTC	CATSRDPAVSYEQYF
once	TRBV11-2	TRBD1	TRBJ1-5	TGTGCCAGCAGCTTAGATCAGGGCAGGGGGTCCTATCAGCCCCAGCATTTT	CASSLDQGRGSYQPQHF
.	TRBV7-9	TRBD1	TRBJ2-6	TGTGCCAGCAGCCTAGGACAGGGGTTGGCTGGGGCCAACGTCCTGACTTTC	CASSLGQGLAGANVLTF
.	TRBV5-8	.	TRBJ2-7	TGTGCCAGCAACAATCCCCCCTACGAGCAGTACTTC	CASNNPPYEQYF
.	TRBV18	.	TRBJ1-2	TGTGCCAGCTCACCACGGGTTGACGGACATGGAACCTTC	CASSPRVDGHGTF
.	TRBV14	.	TRBJ2-2	TGTGCCAGCAGCCCCGGGGGAGGTCCCGGGGAGCTGTTTTTT	CASSPGGGPGELFF
.	TRBV19	TRBD2	TRBJ2-1	TGTGCCAGTAGCCCCGAGGGAGCGGGAGTTAGCTCCTACAATGAGCAGTTCTTC	CASSPEGAGVSSYNEQFF
.	TRBV7-3	.	TRBJ1-2	TGTGCCAGCAGCTTACCATCAGGCTACACCTTC	CASSLPSGYTF
.	TRBV27	.	TRBJ1-5	TGTGCCAGCAGTACACAGGGTAGCAATCAGCCCCAGCATTTT	CASSTQGSNQPQHF
.	TRBV27	TRBD1	TRBJ1-6	TGTGCCAGCAGTCATTCTGGGGCAGGGGGCATGAACATAAGGTCACCCCTCCACTTT	CASSHSGAGGMNIRSPLHF
.	TRBV5-1	.	TRBJ2-3	TGCGCCAGCAGCTTGGGACAGTATACAGATACGCAGTATTTT	CASSLGQYTDTQYF
.	TRBV5-1	.	TRBJ2-7	TGCGCCAGCAGCCCACAGGACAGATCCTACGAGCAGTACTTC	CASSPQDRSYEQYF
.	TRBV7-9	.	TRBJ2-4	TGTTCCAGCAGCTTAGGACAGAGGAGTCCCAAAAACATTCAGTACTTC	CSSSLGQRSPKNIQYF
few	TRBV19	TRBD1	TRBJ1-3	TGTGCCAGCGACAGGGGAGAAGATGGAAACACCATATATTTT	CASDRGEDGNTIYF
.	TRBV19	.	TRBJ2-7	TGTGCCAGTAGCCTCCACTCCCGGGGAAGCAGGTACGAGCAGTACTTC	CASSLHSRGSRYEQYF
.	TRBV2	.	TRBJ2-1	TGTGCCAGCATTGGCCTCTACAATGAGCAGTTCTTC	CASIGLYNEQFF
few	TRBV5-6	TRBD1	TRBJ1-1	TGTGCCAGCAGCTTCGGGAGGGGGCGAACTGAAGCTTTCTTT	CASSFGRGRTEAFF
.	TRBV5-6	.	TRBJ2-2	TGTGCCAGCAACAGCTTAAGGGTTTGGGGGGACACCGGGGAGCTGTTTTTT	CASNSLRVWGDTGELFF
.	TRBV14	TRBD2	TRBJ2-1	TGTGCCAGCAGCCTCGGGACTAGTCCATATATACAGTTCTTC	CASSLGTSPYIQFF
.	TRBV7-8	.	TRBJ1-4	TGTGCCAGCAGCTTAGATAGGGGGGAAAAACTGTTTTTT	CASSLDRGEKLFF
.	TRBV5-6	TRBD1	TRBJ1-5	TGTGCCAGCAGCCGGACAGGGGGCAATCAGCCCCAGCATTTT	CASSRTGGNQPQHF
.	TRBV5-1	TRBD2	TRBJ2-1	TGCGCCAGCGCTCCCAGGACTAGCGTGATAAATGAGCAGTTCTTC	CASAPRTSVINEQFF
.	TRBV9	TRBD1	TRBJ1-3	TGTGCCAGCAGCGTAGGACAGGGTGGAAACACCATATATTTT	CASSVGQGGNTIYF
.	TRBV2	TRBD1	TRBJ1-2	TGTGCCAGCAGTGGAGTGAGGGGGCTCTATGGGGGCTACACCTTC	CASSGVRGLYGGYTF
.	TRBV15	.	TRBJ1-4	TGTGCCACCAGCAGAGACCCCCAGGTGGGGCTAATACCAGAAAAACTGTTTTTT	CATSRDPQVGLIPEKLFF
.	TRBV6-6	.	TRBJ1-4	TGTGCCAGCAGCCCCATTACAGGATATAATGAAAAACTGTTTTTT	CASSPITGYNEKLFF
.	TRBV5-1	.	TRBJ1-1	TGCGCCAGCAGCCCGGAAGGGGCGCCCTTAGGCACTGAAGCTTTCTTT	CASSPEGAPLGTEAFF
.	TRBV9	.	TRBJ1-2	TGTGCCAGCAGCACAGGACAGAGAACTAACTATGGCTACACCTTC	CASSTGQRTNYGYTF
.	TRBV10-2	TRBD2	TRBJ2-1	TGCGCCAGCAGTGGCGCCACTAGCGACTACAATGAGCAGTTCTTC	CASSGATSDYNEQFF
.	TRBV18	.	TRBJ1-1	TGTGCCAGCTCACCACTGTACGAGCCTAACACTGAAGCTTTCTTT	CASSPLYEPNTEAFF
.	TRBV15	.	TRBJ1-4	TGTGCCACCAGCAGAGTGCGCAATGAAAAACTGTTTTTT	CATSRVRNEKLFF
.	TRBV19	.	TRBJ2-7	TGTGCCAGTTCACAGGGTGGGTACGAGCAGTACTTC	CASSQGGYEQYF
.	TRBV5-1	.	TRBJ2-7	TGCGCCAGCAGCCCAGATCTTGGACAATCCTACGAGCAGTACTTC	CASSPDLGQSYEQYF
once	TRBV11-1	TRBD2	TRBJ2-1	TGTGCCAGCAGCTTAGGACTAGCGGGAGGTAACGATGAGCAGTTCTTC	CASSLGLAGGNDEQFF
few	TRBV7-2	TRBD1	TRBJ2-1	TGTGCCAGCAGCTCAGAAGGGACAGGGAATGAGCAGTTCTTC	CASSSEGTGNEQFF
.	TRBV5-6	.	TRBJ1-1	TGTGCCAGCAGCTTAGGGGGAAACACTGAAGCTTTCTTT	CASSLGGNTEAFF
few	TRBV9	TRBD2	TRBJ2-3	TGTGCCAGCAGCGTAGCAAGCGGGGGGCCCGATACGCAGTATTTT	CASSVASGGPDTQYF